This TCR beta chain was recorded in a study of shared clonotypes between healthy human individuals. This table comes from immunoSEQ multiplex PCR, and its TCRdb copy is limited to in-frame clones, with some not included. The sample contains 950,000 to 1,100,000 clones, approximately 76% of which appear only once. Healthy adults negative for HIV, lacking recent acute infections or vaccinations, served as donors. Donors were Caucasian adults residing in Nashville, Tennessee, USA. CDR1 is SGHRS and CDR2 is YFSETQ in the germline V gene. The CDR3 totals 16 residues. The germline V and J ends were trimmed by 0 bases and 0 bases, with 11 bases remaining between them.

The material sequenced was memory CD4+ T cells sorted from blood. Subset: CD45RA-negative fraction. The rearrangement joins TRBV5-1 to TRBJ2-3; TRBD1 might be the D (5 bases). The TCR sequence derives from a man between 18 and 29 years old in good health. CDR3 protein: CASSLGQGKSTDTQYF. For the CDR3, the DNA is TGCGCCAGCAGCTTGGGGCAGGGAAAGAGCACAGATACGCAGTATTTT. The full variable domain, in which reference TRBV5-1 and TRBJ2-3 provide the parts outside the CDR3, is KAGVTQTPRYLIKTRGQQVTLSCSPISGHRSVSWYQQTPGQGLQFLFEYFSETQRNKGNFPGRFSGRQFSNSRSEMNVSTLELGDSALYLCASSLGQGKSTDTQYFGPGTRLTVL.